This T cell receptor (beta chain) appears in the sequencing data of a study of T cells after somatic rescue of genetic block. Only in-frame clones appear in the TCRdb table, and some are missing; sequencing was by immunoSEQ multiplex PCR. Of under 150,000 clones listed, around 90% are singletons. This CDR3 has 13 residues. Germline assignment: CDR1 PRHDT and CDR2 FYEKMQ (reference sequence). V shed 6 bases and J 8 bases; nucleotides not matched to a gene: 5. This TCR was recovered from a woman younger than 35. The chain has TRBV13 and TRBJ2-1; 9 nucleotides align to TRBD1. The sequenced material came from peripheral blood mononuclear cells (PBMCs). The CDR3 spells CASRGTGFDEQFF. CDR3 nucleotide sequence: TGTGCCAGCAGGGGGACAGGGTTCGATGAGCAGTTCTTC.